These 19 T cell receptor beta chains came from one sample sequenced in a study of T cell responses to AZD1222 COVID-19 vaccine (dated by TCRdb to the early 2020s). The label giving this sample's time point can be read as: about 28 days (+/-7) after the second vaccine dose. Receptor amplification or capture employed the immunoSEQ multiplex PCR assay. Drawn from immuneACCESS, this table holds only the in-frame rearrangements with V and J called that TCRdb kept. Clones are partly lost; checked studies trace under half to an unresolved V gene and leave the rest unexplained. This sample lists 180,000 or so clones; 92% were detected once. 1% to 1.5% of the sample is taken by the ten largest. The sequenced sample was peripheral blood, obtained 28 days after the second AZD1222 dose. The receptors shown here come from an adult who received the AZD1222 COVID-19 vaccine.

V usage is TRBV11-2 and J usage is TRBJ1-1, with D unclear. CDR3 length: 15 amino acids. Trimming removed 3 bases from V and 1 base from J, with 12 bases in between. Germline values: CDR1 SGHAT, CDR2 FQNNGV. This CDR3 is CASSFIDGRNTEAFF. CDR3 coding DNA: TGTGCCAGCAGCTTCATCGACGGACGGAACACTGAAGCTTTCTTT. Based on the CDR3 plus reference TRBV11-2 and TRBJ1-1, the full variable domain is EAGVAQSPRYKIIEKRQSVAFWCNPISGHATLYWYQQILGQGPKLLIQFQNNGVVDDSQLPKDRFSAERLKGVDSTLKIQPAKLEDSAVYLCASSFIDGRNTEAFFGQGTRLTVV.

This clone appeared a few times. Other DNA sequences within the sample encode an identical CDR3. This chain uses TRBV28 with TRBJ1-4; TRBD1 is a possible D gene (5 bases). CDR3 length: 12 amino acids. V dropped 5 bases and J dropped 8 bases, with 9 bases sitting between them. Germline values: CDR1 MDHEN, CDR2 SYDVKM. CDR3 amino acids: CASSQGKEKLFF. DNA for the CDR3: TGTGCCAGCAGTCAGGGAAAAGAAAAACTGTTTTTT.

This clone was seen ten or more times. This chain uses TRBV3-1 (or the pseudogene TRBV3-2) with TRBJ2-3; D perhaps matches TRBD2 (6 bases). Trimming cost V 3 bases and J 2 bases, with 24 bases left between them. CDR1 is LGHDT and CDR2 is YNNKEL in the germline V gene (reference sequence). The CDR3 consists of 19 residues. The CDR3 DNA reads TGTGCCAGCAGCCAGGAGGGGCTTAGTGGGGTGCACCTCACAGATACGCAGTATTTT. It codes for CASSQEGLSGVHLTDTQYF.

The V call is TRBV7-2, the J call TRBJ2-3; 9 positions match TRBD1. V was clipped by 1 base and J by 2 bases; unmatched bases: 10. The CDR3 contains 18 residues. CDR1 is SGHTA and CDR2 is FQGNSA in the germline V gene. CDR3 bases: TGTGCCAGCAGCTTAGGTCTTAACAGGGGGCGGAACACAGATACGCAGTATTTT. It yields the protein CASSLGLNRGRNTDTQYF.

The rearrangement joins TRBV28 to TRBJ1-5; the match to TRBD1 covers 8 bases. Germline CDR1 is MDHEN and CDR2 is SYDVKM. The CDR3 is 15 residues long. Trimming at V came to 3 bases and at J to 9 bases, leaving 10 bases not matched to a gene. The CDR3 bases are TGTGCCAGCAGTTTGGAAGACAGGGGTTTCCCGCCCCAGCATTTT. As protein: CASSLEDRGFPPQHF.

This chain joins TRBV2 and TRBJ2-7; D may be TRBD2 (7 bases). The CDR3 is made up of 19 amino acids. Germline CDR1 reads SNHLY; CDR2 reads FYNNEI. Trimming shortened V by 9 bases and J by 2 bases, and 32 bases separated the two germline ends. The CDR3 is CASSPGALGIRGATYEQYF. CDR3 coding DNA: TGTGCCAGTTCCCCGGGGGCACTAGGAATCCGGGGGGCCACCTACGAGCAGTACTTC.

The chain recombines TRBV6-5 with TRBJ2-1, with 7 bases identical to TRBD2. The V gene's germline CDR1 is MNHEY and CDR2 SVGAGI. J lost 2 bases, V lost 5 bases, and 3 bases had no gene match. This CDR3 contains 14 residues. The CDR3 region has the DNA TGTGCCAGCAGTCCAGCGGGGCCCTACAATGAGCAGTTCTTC. The encoded protein is CASSPAGPYNEQFF.

This clone was seen a single time. This rearrangement joins TRBV7-3 to TRBJ2-1; D is uncertain. The CDR3 consists of 13 residues. With 0 bases removed from V and 6 bases from J, the gap between germline ends came to 6 bases. CDR1 and CDR2 from the germline V gene are SGHTA and FQGTGA. The CDR3 reads CASSLTGSNEQFF. The CDR3 nucleotides read TGTGCCAGCAGCTTAACAGGGTCCAATGAGCAGTTCTTC. Using reference TRBV7-3 and TRBJ2-1 for the parts outside the CDR3, the full variable domain is GAGVSQTPSNKVTEKGKYVELRCDPISGHTALYWYRQSLGQGPEFLIYFQGTGAADDSGLPNDRFFAVRPEGSVSTLKIQRTERGDSAVYLCASSLTGSNEQFFGPGTRLTVL.

The count of this clone is one. The chain is built from TRBV10-1 and TRBJ1-1; no definite D call. Germline V gives CDR1 WNHNN, CDR2 SYGVQD (reference sequence). Trimming took off 2 bases at V and 1 base at J, with 8 bases between the two ends. This CDR3 is built from 14 residues. CDR3 DNA sequence: TGCGCCAGCAGTGAGGGGCCGACGAACACTGAAGCTTTCTTT. It specifies CASSEGPTNTEAFF.

This rearrangement joins TRBV6-5 to TRBJ1-6; no clear D. The germline gives CDR1 MNHEY, CDR2 SVGAGI. V was pared by 2 bases and J by 2 bases, with 4 bases between. The CDR3 totals 14 residues. The CDR3 DNA follows: TGTGCCAGCAGTTACAGGGCCTATAATTCACCCCTCCACTTT. Translation: CASSYRAYNSPLHF.

The genes are TRBV6-5 and TRBJ1-1; tentatively, D is TRBD1 (5 bases). Germline values: CDR1 MNHEY, CDR2 SVGAGI. The CDR3 contains 13 residues. The V end lost 5 bases, the J end lost 4 bases, and 11 bases lay between the germline ends. The CDR3 nucleotides read TGTGCCAGCAGTAGGGGTCGGGGCACTGAAGCTTTCTTT. This gives the protein CASSRGRGTEAFF.

The table lists this clone with a few counts. The gene calls are TRBV11-3 and TRBJ1-1; D is ambiguous. From germline, CDR1 is SGHNT and CDR2 YENEEA. The CDR3 runs 13 residues. Deletions cut 1 base from V and 8 bases from J, with 11 bases between. The DNA for the CDR3 is TGTGCCAGCAGCTTAGGGGGTCAACTGGAAGCTTTCTTT. It specifies CASSLGGQLEAFF.

The rearrangement uses TRBV29-1 and TRBJ2-5; D gene ambiguous. Trimming stripped 7 bases from V and 5 bases from J, with 14 bases between. This CDR3 comprises 12 residues. CDR1 is SQVTM and CDR2 is ANQGSEA in the germline V gene. The CDR3 DNA reads as TGCAGCGATGGGTCTGCGGTGGAGACCCAGTACTTC. This codes for CSDGSAVETQYF.

This clone has more than one count but fewer than ten. CDR3 in amino acids: CASSIAAINSPLHF. The CDR3 coding sequence is TGTGCCAGTAGTATAGCCGCAATTAATTCACCCCTCCACTTT. This chain connects TRBV19 to TRBJ1-6; no firm D call. CDR1 LNHDA and CDR2 SQIVND come from the germline V gene (reference sequence). Trimming removed 1 base at V and 6 bases at J, with 7 bases between. The CDR3 loop spans 14 amino acids. The full variable domain, in which reference TRBV19 and TRBJ1-6 provide the parts outside the CDR3, is DGGITQSPKYLFRKEGQNVTLSCEQNLNHDAMYWYRQDPGQGLRLIYYSQIVNDFQKGDIAEGYSVSREKKESFPLTVTSAQKNPTAFYLCASSIAAINSPLHFGNGTRLTVT.

The genes are TRBV19 and TRBJ1-6, with D hard to call. The CDR3 loop spans 16 amino acids. V was pared by 3 bases and J by 7 bases, with 16 bases between. Germline V gives CDR1 LNHDA, CDR2 SQIVND (reference sequence). The CDR3 loop is CASSIEAVPLNSPLHF. The CDR3, as DNA: TGTGCCAGTAGTATCGAGGCAGTCCCTCTGAATTCACCCCTCCACTTT. Looking up the rest from reference TRBV19 and TRBJ1-6 gives the full variable domain: DGGITQSPKYLFRKEGQNVTLSCEQNLNHDAMYWYRQDPGQGLRLIYYSQIVNDFQKGDIAEGYSVSREKKESFPLTVTSAQKNPTAFYLCASSIEAVPLNSPLHFGNGTRLTVT.

A single count supports this clone. CDR3 nucleotide sequence: TGTGCCAGCTCAGCTGCAGATTCCTACGAGCAGTACTTC. The encoded protein is CASSAADSYEQYF. The gene calls are TRBV18 and TRBJ2-7; no firm D call. The V end lost 5 bases, the J end lost 1 base, and 9 bases lay between the germline ends. Germline lookup yields CDR1 KGHSH and CDR2 LQKENI. This CDR3 is built from 13 residues.

The V and J genes are TRBV5-1 and TRBJ2-7, with D uncertain. Germline assignment: CDR1 SGHRS and CDR2 YFSETQ. The V and J ends lost 3 bases and 2 bases respectively, with 18 bases between them. The CDR3 consists of 16 residues. The CDR3 loop reads CASSSDPLMRTYEQYF. CDR3 bases: TGCGCCAGCAGCTCGGACCCCTTGATGCGAACCTACGAGCAGTACTTC.

The J gene is TRBJ2-7, the V gene TRBV5-1; the match to TRBD2 covers 8 bases. The CDR3 contains 16 residues. Germline loops: CDR1 SGHRS, CDR2 YFSETQ. The V gene end was trimmed by 4 bases and the J gene end by 7 bases; junction bases not matched to a gene: 16. Here the CDR3 DNA reads TGCGCCAGCAGCCTTGGGGCTAGCGGGTTACCTTTGGAGCAGTACTTC. Encoded protein: CASSLGASGLPLEQYF.

V gene TRBV7-9 combines with J gene TRBJ2-2; 9 bases match TRBD1. The CDR3 is 18 residues long. The junction had 16 bases not matched to a gene; V was cut back by 8 bases and J by 3 bases. Germline V lookup: CDR1 SEHNR, CDR2 FQNEAQ (reference sequence). Written as DNA, the CDR3 is TGTGCCAGCGCTCCGGGACAGGGTCTCACCCCCGACACCGGGGAGCTGTTTTTT. It encodes CASAPGQGLTPDTGELFF.